The next 15 T cell receptor beta chains were all read from a single sample in a study of shared clonotypes between healthy human individuals. It was CD45RO-negative cells, positively selected for CCR7, that made up naive CD8 cells, with terminally differentiated effector memory CD45RA+ cells excluded. The data were produced by immunoSEQ multiplex PCR, yet TCRdb's version contains in-frame clones alone and is incomplete. The data show roughly 570,000 clones, nearly 98% seen once. Sequencing was performed on naive CD8+ T cells sorted from blood. The receptors come from a young man in good health.

The V gene is TRBV7-2, the J gene TRBJ2-3; D possibly corresponds to TRBD1 (5 bases). The CDR3 length is 15 residues. Germline CDR1 SGHTA, CDR2 FQGNSA. Trimming removed 0 bases at V and 2 bases at J, with 9 bases between. CDR3 loop: CASSLAAGPTDTQYF. The CDR3 DNA reads TGTGCCAGCAGCTTAGCGGCAGGGCCCACAGATACGCAGTATTTT.

The V gene is TRBV30, the J gene TRBJ2-7; TRBD1 matches at 11 bases. The ends lost 3 bases at V and 7 bases at J; junction bases unmatched: 8. Germline V gene lookup returns CDR1 GTSNPN and CDR2 SVGIG (reference sequence). The CDR3 has 14 amino acids. For the CDR3, the DNA is TGTGCCTGGAGGAGAGGACAGGGGGCTCGGGAGCAGTACTTC. Translated, it gives CAWRRGQGAREQYF.

V gene TRBV27 combines with J gene TRBJ2-7, with D perhaps TRBD2 (6 bases). Germline V gene data show CDR1 as MNHEY and CDR2 as SMNVEV (reference sequence). Between the trimmed V and J ends, which lost 3 bases and 4 bases, there was a span of 19 bases. The CDR3 consists of 16 residues. As DNA, the CDR3 is TGTGCCAGCAGTTTCTCTTGGGGGGAGAAAATGTACGAGCAGTACTTC. Its protein is CASSFSWGEKMYEQYF.

Worth noting for this clone: Different DNA sequences within this sample yield the same CDR3. The CDR3 DNA follows: TGTGCCAGCAGTTTCACTTCGTCCTACGAGCAGTACTTC. Protein sequence: CASSFTSSYEQYF. V and J are TRBV27 and TRBJ2-7; D unclear. V was shortened by 3 bases and J by 1 base, with 7 bases between the two germline ends. Germline CDR1 and CDR2: MNHEY and SMNVEV (reference sequence). The CDR3 extends over 13 amino acids.

This sequence joins TRBV2 and TRBJ2-7, with D possibly matching TRBD2 (5 bases). Trimming removed 6 bases at V and 5 bases at J, with 17 bases between. Per the germline V gene, CDR1 is SNHLY and CDR2 is FYNNEI. This CDR3 region has 14 residues. CDR3 bases: TGTGCCAGCAGGGATGAAAACCCCGGGGACGAGCAGTACTTC. Protein product: CASRDENPGDEQYF.

CDR3 amino acids: CASSDHRTGNEQFF. CDR3 nucleotides: TGTGCCAGCAGTGACCACAGGACAGGGAATGAGCAGTTCTTC. The V gene is TRBV6-4, the J gene TRBJ2-1; 8 nucleotides line up with TRBD1. CDR1 and CDR2 from the germline V gene are MRHNA and SNTAGT. The V gene end was trimmed by 2 bases and the J gene end by 7 bases; junction bases not matched to a gene: 4. CDR3 length: 14 residues.

The CDR3 here is CASSQSRTGSYEQYF. CDR3 bases: TGTGCCAGCAGTCAATCACGGACAGGCTCCTACGAGCAGTACTTC. The chain joins TRBV6-5 to TRBJ2-7; 7 bases map to TRBD1. The CDR3 consists of 15 residues. The trim removed 5 bases at V and 0 bases at J, leaving 7 bases unmatched. CDR1 is MNHEY, CDR2 SVGAGI, per germline.

This chain uses TRBV27 with TRBJ2-3; 10 positions match TRBD2. V was pared by 5 bases and J by 3 bases, with 14 bases of the junction left unmatched. Per germline, CDR1 MNHEY and CDR2 SMNVEV (reference sequence). This CDR3 has 18 residues. The CDR3 loop reads CASSLDRGGAGGTDTQYF. DNA for the CDR3: TGTGCCAGCAGTCTAGACAGGGGAGGAGCGGGAGGGACAGATACGCAGTATTTT.

The rearrangement uses TRBV29-1 and TRBJ2-7; D gene uncertain. This CDR3 contains 14 residues. V lost 0 bases, J lost 0 bases, and 9 bases lay in between. Looked up from germline, CDR1 is SQVTM and CDR2 is ANQGSEA. CDR3 residues: CSVEDTGTSYEQYF. CDR3 nucleotides: TGCAGCGTTGAAGATACGGGCACCTCCTACGAGCAGTACTTC.

The genes are TRBV27 and TRBJ1-1, with unresolved D. CDR1 is MNHEY and CDR2 is SMNVEV in the germline V gene (reference sequence). CDR3 length equals 13 residues. Trimming cost V 4 bases and J 0 bases, with 6 bases left between them. DNA of the CDR3: TGTGCCAGCAGTTACGGCTTGAACACTGAAGCTTTCTTT. This codes for CASSYGLNTEAFF.

The chain employs TRBV27 and TRBJ2-2; D is possibly TRBD1 or TRBD2 (6 bases each). Germline V gene lookup returns CDR1 MNHEY and CDR2 SMNVEV (reference sequence). The CDR3 runs to 15 residues. The ends were cut back, 3 bases at V and 4 bases at J, with 12 bases in the middle. CDR3 DNA: TGTGCCAGCAGTTTTGGGGGGCTGGGCACCGGGGAGCTGTTTTTT. Encoded protein: CASSFGGLGTGELFF.

This chain uses TRBV6-6 with TRBJ2-7; 8 bases fit TRBD1. CDR1 MNHNY and CDR2 SVGAGI come from the germline V gene (reference sequence). CDR3 length: 15 residues. The junction had 8 bases not matched to a gene; V was cut back by 2 bases and J by 5 bases. The CDR3 protein is CASSYLQGAMNEQYF. CDR3 DNA sequence: TGTGCCAGCAGTTACCTCCAGGGGGCAATGAACGAGCAGTACTTC.

The chain combines TRBV2 with TRBJ1-3; D remains unclear. V lost 8 bases and J lost 0, with 8 bases in between. This CDR3 contains 13 residues. The germline CDR1 and CDR2 sequences are SNHLY and FYNNEI. CDR3 sequence (DNA): TGTGCCAGCCTAGAAGCCTCTGGAAACACCATATATTTT. Translated: CASLEASGNTIYF.

The count of this clone is one. The chain couples TRBV25-1 to TRBJ1-4, with 7 positions matching TRBD1. The CDR3 extends over 14 amino acids. Per germline, CDR1 MGHDK and CDR2 SYGVNS. V was pared by 2 bases and J by 7 bases, with 4 bases of the junction left unmatched. In DNA, the CDR3 is TGTGCCAGCAGTGAACGGACAGGTGGTGAAAAACTGTTTTTT. It translates to CASSERTGGEKLFF.

The gene calls are TRBV9 and TRBJ2-1; D may correspond to TRBD1 or TRBD2 (5 bases each). The CDR3 has 15 amino acids. Germline CDR1 is SGDLS and CDR2 is YYNGEE. V lost 0 bases, J lost 5 bases, and 12 bases lay in between. CDR3 loop: CASSVGGTSHNEQFF. CDR3 coding DNA: TGTGCCAGCAGCGTAGGTGGGACGTCCCACAATGAGCAGTTCTTC.